This entry concerns a single T cell receptor (beta chain). Antigen unknown. The sample is drawn from a study of T cell repertoires in cytomegalovirus infection. Study in general: Newly reported HLA-C-restricted and thoroughly characterized HLA-B-restricted CMV epitopes were employed. Carrying CMV and the relevant HLA type showed in public TCR beta signatures.

Overall study results and limits: In two of eight donors, the top clonotype was HLA-C-restricted CMV-specific.

One entry per CDR3 protein results from TCRdb running MiXCR on the reads. The table has about 500,000 distinct CDR3 sequences, around a third seen once. The CDR3 runs to 15 residues. The germline V gene encodes CDR1 MNHNS and CDR2 SASEGT. Trimming cost V 6 bases and J 0 bases; bases outside gene matches: 6. Sequenced here: cultured PBMCs, sampled from culture after CMV antigen stimulation. The sequence derives from a human donor in good health (CMV status not recorded). Some clones in this sample may be carry-over from other donors' samples. The genes are TRBV6-1 and TRBJ1-1; the match to TRBD1 covers 8 bases. In nucleotides, the CDR3 is TGTGCCAGCAGAGGTCGGGGACAGGTGAACACTGAAGCTTTCTTT. It encodes CASRGRGQVNTEAFF.